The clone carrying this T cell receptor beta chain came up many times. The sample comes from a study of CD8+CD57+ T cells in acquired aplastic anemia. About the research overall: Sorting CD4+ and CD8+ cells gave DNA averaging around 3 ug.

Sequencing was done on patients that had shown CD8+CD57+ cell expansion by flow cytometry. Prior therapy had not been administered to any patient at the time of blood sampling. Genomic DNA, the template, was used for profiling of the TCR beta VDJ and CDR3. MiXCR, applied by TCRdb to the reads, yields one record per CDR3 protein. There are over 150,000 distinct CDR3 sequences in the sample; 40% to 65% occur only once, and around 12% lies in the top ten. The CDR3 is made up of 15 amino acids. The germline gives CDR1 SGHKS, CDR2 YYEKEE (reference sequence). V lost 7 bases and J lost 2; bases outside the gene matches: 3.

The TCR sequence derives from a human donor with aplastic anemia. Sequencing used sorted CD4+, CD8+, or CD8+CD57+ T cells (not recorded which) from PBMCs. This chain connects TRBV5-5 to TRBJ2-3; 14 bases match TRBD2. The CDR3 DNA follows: TGTGCCAGCGGGACTAGCGGGGGACACACAGATACGCAGTATTTT. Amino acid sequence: CASGTSGGHTDTQYF.